This TCR beta chain was sequenced during a study of blood T cell repertoires in COVID-19. Per germline, CDR1 SNHLY and CDR2 FYNNEI. The V and J ends lost 6 bases and 7 bases respectively, with 10 bases between them. The CDR3 covers 11 residues. The assay was immunoSEQ multiplex PCR, and TCRdb's table has in-frame clones only and misses some. The data hold 150,000 to 200,000 clones, with roughly 86% observed a single time. Sequencing was performed on peripheral blood. The sequence came from a man in his sixties or seventies with acute or convalescent COVID-19. This sequence joins TRBV2 and TRBJ2-7; TRBD1 might be the D (6 bases). CDR3: CASRTGWEQYF. The CDR3 DNA reads TGTGCCAGCAGAACAGGGTGGGAGCAGTACTTC.